This paragraph covers one TCR beta chain sequence. This sample is drawn from a study of T cell changes during pregnancy in multiple sclerosis. Sequencing used immunoSEQ multiplex PCR; TCRdb keeps in-frame clones, though not all of them. The table shows approximately 64,000 clones, with less than 95% occurring only once. The CDR3 contains 17 residues. The germline CDR1 and CDR2 sequences are LGHNA and YNFKEQ. V was clipped by 1 base and J by 7 bases, with 22 bases between them. This TCR was sampled from a female donor in good health, enrolled as a control in a pregnancy study. V usage is TRBV4-2 and J usage is TRBJ1-2; D is perhaps TRBD1 (5 bases). Sequenced material: peripheral blood, taken in the second trimester of pregnancy. The CDR3 spells CASSQGRNRQAQGGYTF. DNA for the CDR3: TGTGCCAGCAGCCAAGGACGGAACAGGCAGGCCCAGGGTGGCTACACCTTC.